These 20 T cell receptor beta chains share one sample of origin, sequenced in a study of blood T cell repertoires in COVID-19. The protocol was immunoSEQ multiplex PCR, while the TCRdb copy is restricted to in-frame clones and leaves out a portion. There are 100,000 to 150,000 clones in the sample; 65% to 90% occur only once, and over 10% lies in the top ten. The sample comprised peripheral blood. Every receptor here comes from a human donor in a cohort sampled during active COVID-19.

This chain links TRBV10-3 with TRBJ2-7, with D possibly matching TRBD1 (6 bases). V lost 4 bases and J 0 bases, leaving 13 bases between the germline ends. The CDR3 is 15 amino acids. The germline CDR1 and CDR2 sequences are ENHRY and SYGVKD. The CDR3 DNA reads as TGTGCCATCAGTGGACAGGCGCCGAGCTCCTACGAGCAGTACTTC. Protein product: CAISGQAPSSYEQYF.

V usage is TRBV5-1 and J usage is TRBJ2-5; 7 bases align to TRBD1. CDR3 length equals 14 residues. Germline CDR1 and CDR2: SGHRS and YFSETQ. Trimming at V came to 4 bases and at J to 2 bases, leaving 5 bases not matched to a gene. The DNA for the CDR3 is TGCGCCAGCAGCCCCGGGACAGCTCAAGAGACCCAGTACTTC. It is translated as CASSPGTAQETQYF.

The chain combines TRBV9 with TRBJ2-5; TRBD2 might be the D (6 bases). The CDR3 has 15 amino acids. With 3 bases removed from V and 1 base from J, the gap between germline ends came to 13 bases. Germline CDR1 is SGDLS and CDR2 is YYNGEE. CDR3 residues: CASSAQWRGQETQYF. In DNA, the CDR3 is TGTGCCAGCAGCGCACAATGGAGGGGCCAAGAGACCCAGTACTTC.

The V call is TRBV7-2, the J call TRBJ2-7; possible D gene TRBD1, 6 bases. V was cut by 4 bases and J by 3 bases, with 13 bases left in between. This CDR3 is 14 amino acids long. Germline CDR1 reads SGHTA; CDR2 reads FQGNSA. Written as DNA, the CDR3 is TGTGCCAGCAGCTCCCCGGACAGTTACTACGAGCAGTACTTC. This sequence encodes CASSSPDSYYEQYF.

The chain recombines TRBV19 with TRBJ2-1; 10 nucleotides match TRBD1. The CDR3 contains 15 residues. Germline loops: CDR1 LNHDA, CDR2 SQIVND (reference sequence). V shed 5 bases and J 3 bases; nucleotides not matched to a gene: 4. This chain's CDR3 is CASSPRTGGYNEQFF. CDR3 coding DNA: TGTGCCAGTAGTCCTCGGACAGGGGGCTACAATGAGCAGTTCTTC. Variable domain in full (rest from reference TRBV19 and TRBJ2-1): DGGITQSPKYLFRKEGQNVTLSCEQNLNHDAMYWYRQDPGQGLRLIYYSQIVNDFQKGDIAEGYSVSREKKESFPLTVTSAQKNPTAFYLCASSPRTGGYNEQFFGPGTRLTVL.

The rearrangement joins TRBV7-9 to TRBJ1-2; D ambiguous. Trimming took 1 base from V and 3 from J, leaving 6 bases between them. The CDR3 length is 13 residues. Germline CDR1 is SEHNR and CDR2 is FQNEAQ (reference sequence). For the CDR3, the DNA is TGTGCCAGCAGCTTAGGGAGGGACTATGGCTACACCTTC. Its translation is CASSLGRDYGYTF.

This clone was picked up many times. The chain joins TRBV19 to TRBJ1-6; weak D call: TRBD1 (6 bases). Germline V CDR1 and CDR2: LNHDA, SQIVND (reference sequence). There are 15 residues in the CDR3. Trimming stripped 7 bases from V and 7 bases from J, with 17 bases between. As DNA, the CDR3 is TGTGCCAGTACCCTCGAGGGGGTGTGGAATTCACCCCTCCACTTT. It is translated as CASTLEGVWNSPLHF.

The V gene is TRBV3-1 (or the pseudogene TRBV3-2), the J gene TRBJ2-7, with D perhaps matching TRBD1 (7 bases). Per the germline V gene, CDR1 is LGHDT and CDR2 is YNNKEL (reference sequence). There are 15 residues in the CDR3. V dropped 6 bases and J dropped 0 bases, with 15 bases sitting between them. The CDR3 reads CASREGARPSYEQYF. The CDR3, as DNA: TGTGCCAGCAGGGAGGGGGCGAGGCCCTCCTACGAGCAGTACTTC.

The V and J genes are TRBV18 and TRBJ2-1, with 16 bases identical to TRBD2. V lost 0 bases and J lost 8; bases outside the gene matches: 4. CDR1 and CDR2 (germline): KGHSH, LQKENI. The CDR3 has 17 amino acids. CDR3 sequence reads: CASSPPPGLAGGYEQFF. CDR3 coding DNA: TGTGCCAGCTCACCACCGCCGGGACTAGCGGGGGGGTATGAGCAGTTCTTC.

The rearrangement links TRBV9 to TRBJ2-2; TRBD1 matches 7 bases. Germline lookup yields CDR1 SGDLS and CDR2 YYNGEE. This CDR3 has 18 amino acids. J was trimmed by 0 bases and V by 0 bases; bases with no gene match: 8. CDR3 bases: TGTGCCAGCAGCGTAGAATACAGGGGTACGGCGAACACCGGGGAGCTGTTTTTT. Its protein is CASSVEYRGTANTGELFF. The full variable domain, completed using reference TRBV9 and TRBJ2-2, is DSGVTQTPKHLITATGQRVTLRCSPRSGDLSVYWYQQSLDQGLQFLIQYYNGEERAKGNILERFSAQQFPDLHSELNLSSLELGDSALYFCASSVEYRGTANTGELFFGEGSRLTVL.

The chain couples TRBV28 to TRBJ2-7; tentative D call: TRBD2 (6 bases). The CDR3 has 14 amino acids. Between the trimmed V and J ends, which lost 4 bases and 6 bases, there was a span of 16 bases. Germline V gene lookup returns CDR1 MDHEN and CDR2 SYDVKM. For the CDR3, the DNA is TGTGCCAGCAGTTCTACCGGGACTCCACCCGAGCAGTACTTC. Translated: CASSSTGTPPEQYF.

The chain joins TRBV29-1 to TRBJ1-1, with a possible D match to TRBD1 (5 bases). V lost 4 bases to trimming and J lost 5 bases, with 14 bases between them. The germline gives CDR1 SQVTM, CDR2 ANQGSEA. There are 13 residues in the CDR3. CDR3 residues: CSVGGGGRTEAFF. In nucleotides, the CDR3 is TGCAGCGTTGGCGGGGGGGGGAGGACTGAAGCTTTCTTT. Supplemented by reference TRBV29-1 and TRBJ1-1, the full variable domain reads SAVISQKPSRDICQRGTSLTIQCQVDSQVTMMFWYRQQPGQSLTLIATANQGSEATYESGFVIDKFPISRPNLTFSTLTVSNMSPEDSSIYLCSVGGGGRTEAFFGQGTRLTVV.

The chain recombines TRBV6-5 with TRBJ1-5; TRBD1 agrees at 7 bases. The V gene's germline CDR1 is MNHEY and CDR2 SVGAGI. This CDR3 has 14 amino acids. V lost 7 bases and J lost 6; bases outside the gene matches: 9. The CDR3 loop reads CASNRRGASQPQHF. The CDR3 DNA sequence: TGTGCCAGCAACCGCAGGGGGGCCTCTCAGCCCCAGCATTTT.

The chain links TRBV6-1 to TRBJ1-2; 7 bases are a match to TRBD1. The CDR3 totals 14 residues. The germline CDR1 and CDR2 sequences are MNHNS and SASEGT. The ends lost 2 bases at V and 3 bases at J; junction bases unmatched: 3. The CDR3 DNA is TGTGCCAGCAGTGAATCGGGACAGTACTATGGCTACACCTTC. Translated, it gives CASSESGQYYGYTF.

This clone turned up a few times. The gene calls are TRBV2 and TRBJ1-4; a weak D match, TRBD1 (6 bases). From germline, CDR1 is SNHLY and CDR2 FYNNEI. The CDR3 has 14 amino acids. V shed 7 bases and J shed 5 bases, with 14 bases lying between them. As DNA, the CDR3 is TGTGCCAGCACGACAACAGGGACAAATGAAAAACTGTTTTTT. As protein: CASTTTGTNEKLFF.

CDR3 coding DNA: TGTGCCAGTAAGTCAGGGCTGGTCACTGAAGCTTTCTTT. It is translated as CASKSGLVTEAFF. This chain joins TRBV19 and TRBJ1-1, with D tentatively TRBD1 (5 bases). With 7 bases removed from V and 4 bases from J, the gap between germline ends came to 13 bases. The CDR3 covers 13 residues. The germline V gene has CDR1 LNHDA and CDR2 SQIVND (reference sequence).

This chain uses TRBV29-1 with TRBJ2-1; tentative D call: TRBD2 (7 bases). V lost 0 bases and J lost 6, with 15 bases in between. CDR1 SQVTM and CDR2 ANQGSEA come from the germline V gene. This CDR3 spans 15 amino acids. The chain's CDR3 is CSVEDRGASGNEQFF. The CDR3 DNA is TGCAGCGTTGAAGATCGGGGGGCTAGCGGCAATGAGCAGTTCTTC.

V and J are TRBV5-1 and TRBJ2-7; 8 bases align to TRBD2. Germline CDR1 and CDR2: SGHRS and YFSETQ. CDR3 length: 15 residues. Trimming removed 4 bases from V and 3 bases from J; junction bases left unmatched: 9. The CDR3 DNA is TGCGCCAGCAGCAGATCCCCGGGACTAGTCTACGAGCAGTACTTC. Translation: CASSRSPGLVYEQYF.

The V and J genes are TRBV5-1 and TRBJ2-2; 9 bases agree with TRBD2. This CDR3 is 20 amino acids long. The germline gives CDR1 SGHRS, CDR2 YFSETQ. Unmatched junction bases numbered 15, after V lost 3 bases and J lost 0 bases. The CDR3 is CASSSGLAGGIGANTGELFF. CDR3 coding DNA: TGCGCCAGCAGCTCCGGACTCGCGGGGGGGATTGGGGCGAACACCGGGGAGCTGTTTTTT. Supplemented by reference TRBV5-1 and TRBJ2-2, the full variable domain reads KAGVTQTPRYLIKTRGQQVTLSCSPISGHRSVSWYQQTPGQGLQFLFEYFSETQRNKGNFPGRFSGRQFSNSRSEMNVSTLELGDSALYLCASSSGLAGGIGANTGELFFGEGSRLTVL.

Only a few counts were recorded for this clone. This chain connects TRBV3-1 (or the pseudogene TRBV3-2) to TRBJ2-3, with D perhaps TRBD2 (5 bases). V lost 4 bases to trimming and J lost 6 bases, with 17 bases between them. The CDR3 length is 15 residues. In germline, CDR1 is LGHDT, CDR2 YNNKEL (reference sequence). The CDR3 DNA is TGTGCCAGCAGCCCTGAGGAGAGGGTGGTGGATACGCAGTATTTT. This gives the protein CASSPEERVVDTQYF.